In this sample, the clone carrying this T cell receptor (beta chain) turned up once. This record comes from a study of OX40 agonist ivuxolimab in advanced cancers. At cycle 4 day 1, cycle 7 day 1, and baseline, blood was sampled. Profiling relied on immunoSEQ multiplex PCR, and the TCRdb table lists in-frame clones only, not all of them. The table includes about 68,000 clones, under 90% detected once. Germline CDR1 reads ENHRY; CDR2 reads SYGVKD. CDR3 size: 17 residues. Trimming removed 5 bases at V and 3 bases at J, with 21 bases between. The input for sequencing was CD4+ or CD8+ T cells sorted from blood, taken in a trial of the OX40 agonist ivuxolimab. The sequence derives from an adult with an advanced solid tumor such as melanoma, head and neck, liver or kidney cancer. The chain links TRBV10-3 to TRBJ2-3; perhaps TRBD2 as D (6 bases). The CDR3 region is CAISPHTGGVSTDTQYF. Written as DNA, the CDR3 is TGTGCCATCAGTCCCCATACCGGCGGGGTGTCAACAGATACGCAGTATTTT.